A single sample is the source of the 26 T cell receptor beta chains below, sequenced in a study of blood T cell repertoires in COVID-19. The assay was immunoSEQ multiplex PCR, and TCRdb's table has in-frame clones only and misses some. This sample has fewer than 300,000 clones, with 91% found just once. The sample consisted of peripheral blood. The receptors come from a person aged 18-30 years with COVID-19, enrolled during active disease.

This clone was observed once. This chain links TRBV6-2 or TRBV6-3 with TRBJ1-1; D is unclear. V lost 5 bases to trimming and J lost 0 bases, with 7 bases between them. The CDR3 has 13 residues. Looked up from germline, CDR1 is MNHEY and CDR2 is SVGEGT. CDR3 region: CASSTLVNTEAFF. The CDR3 bases are TGTGCCAGCAGTACCTTAGTGAACACTGAAGCTTTCTTT.

This chain links TRBV5-4 with TRBJ2-1, with TRBD2 as a possible D gene (6 bases). This CDR3 has 14 amino acids. V lost 2 bases and J 4 bases, leaving 10 bases between the germline ends. Germline loops: CDR1 SGHNT, CDR2 YYREEE (reference sequence). The CDR3 coding sequence is TGTGCCAGCAGCTTTGGCGGGATTTACAATGAGCAGTTCTTC. Residues: CASSFGGIYNEQFF.

The chain recombines TRBV11-2 with TRBJ2-7; no definite D call. Germline CDR1 is SGHAT and CDR2 is FQNNGV. The ends were cut back, 1 base at V and 3 bases at J, with 7 bases in the middle. This CDR3 comprises 13 residues. The CDR3 nucleotides read TGTGCCAGCAGCTTAGTCCGGGTCTACGAGCAGTACTTC. Its protein is CASSLVRVYEQYF.

This chain uses TRBV19 with TRBJ2-7; 8 bases are shared with TRBD1. This CDR3 spans 13 amino acids. The germline CDR1 and CDR2 sequences are LNHDA and SQIVND (reference sequence). The V gene end was trimmed by 8 bases and the J gene end by 1 base; junction bases not matched to a gene: 4. The CDR3 sequence: CASQGAPSYEQYF. DNA of the CDR3: TGTGCCAGTCAGGGGGCTCCTTCCTACGAGCAGTACTTC.

This chain links TRBV6-5 with TRBJ1-2; D unresolved. CDR3 length: 12 amino acids. Germline assignment: CDR1 MNHEY and CDR2 SVGAGI. Trimming removed 7 bases at V and 6 bases at J, with 12 bases between. The CDR3 protein is CASTHGGNGYTF. The DNA for the CDR3 is TGTGCCAGCACACATGGAGGGAATGGCTACACCTTC.

CDR3 sequence (DNA): TGTGCCAGCAGCCAAGGCCTACAGGGTCTAGCCTATGGCTACACCTTC. Its translation: CASSQGLQGLAYGYTF. This chain joins TRBV14 and TRBJ1-2, with a possible D match to TRBD1 (6 bases). The CDR3 runs 16 residues. The germline CDR1 and CDR2 sequences are SGHDN and FVKESK. The V end was cut by 1 base, the J end by 4 bases, with 16 bases between.

The rearrangement uses TRBV19 and TRBJ1-4, with unresolved D. The CDR3 is 17 amino acids. V was trimmed by 3 bases and J by 8 bases, leaving 22 bases between them. Germline V gene data show CDR1 as LNHDA and CDR2 as SQIVND (reference sequence). The CDR3 spells CASSIGVVRRSEEKLFF. The DNA of the CDR3 is TGTGCCAGTAGTATCGGGGTCGTGCGGCGCTCGGAGGAAAAACTGTTTTTT.

V is TRBV10-3 and J is TRBJ2-3; 8 bases align to TRBD1. With V trimmed by 7 bases and J by 6 bases, 9 bases remained unmatched. The germline V gene has CDR1 ENHRY and CDR2 SYGVKD. CDR3 length: 14 amino acids. CDR3 region: CAIKGTGKADTQYF. The CDR3 coding sequence is TGTGCCATCAAGGGGACAGGAAAAGCGGATACGCAGTATTTT.

V gene TRBV5-4 combines with J gene TRBJ2-7; 7 bases are a match to TRBD2. Germline CDR1 is SGHNT and CDR2 is YYREEE (reference sequence). The V segment lost 0 bases and the J segment 3 bases; nucleotides outside the gene matches: 3. The CDR3 runs 14 residues. The CDR3: CASSLGLADYEQYF. The CDR3 DNA is TGTGCCAGCAGCTTGGGCCTAGCGGACTACGAGCAGTACTTC.

The chain links TRBV27 to TRBJ2-2; 15 bases align to TRBD2. This CDR3 is built from 19 residues. After removal of 5 bases from V and 5 bases from J, the junction contained 12 bases not matched to a gene. Germline V lookup: CDR1 MNHEY, CDR2 SMNVEV (reference sequence). CDR3 sequence (DNA): TGTGCCAGCAGTCCGTACCCTCCGGGACTAGCGGGAGGAACCGGGGAGCTGTTTTTT. It is translated as CASSPYPPGLAGGTGELFF.

The chain uses TRBV6-6 and TRBJ2-1, with 14 bases fitting TRBD2. V gave up 5 bases and J gave up 5 bases; unmatched junction bases: 2. CDR1 is MNHNY and CDR2 is SVGAGI in the germline V gene (reference sequence). This CDR3 has 15 residues. The CDR3 bases are TGTGCCAGCAGTGGGACTAGCGGGAGCGACAATGAGCAGTTCTTC. Translated: CASSGTSGSDNEQFF.

This chain links TRBV5-1 with TRBJ2-1; 11 nucleotides match TRBD2. Trimming at V came to 4 bases and at J to 5 bases, leaving 8 bases not matched to a gene. The germline V gene encodes CDR1 SGHRS and CDR2 YFSETQ. This CDR3 is 16 amino acids long. DNA of the CDR3: TGCGCCAGCAGCAAAACCGGGACTAGCGGCAACAATGAGCAGTTCTTC. This translates into CASSKTGTSGNNEQFF. Full variable domain (rest looked up from reference TRBV5-1 and TRBJ2-1): KAGVTQTPRYLIKTRGQQVTLSCSPISGHRSVSWYQQTPGQGLQFLFEYFSETQRNKGNFPGRFSGRQFSNSRSEMNVSTLELGDSALYLCASSKTGTSGNNEQFFGPGTRLTVL.

The chain links TRBV28 to TRBJ2-5; tentative D call: TRBD2 (6 bases). The V end lost 4 bases, the J end lost 2 bases, and 14 bases lay between the germline ends. Germline values: CDR1 MDHEN, CDR2 SYDVKM. This CDR3 has 15 residues. CDR3 DNA sequence: TGTGCCAGCAGTTCACCGGGACTCACACAAGAGACCCAGTACTTC. Translating gives CASSSPGLTQETQYF. Filled out from reference TRBV28 and TRBJ2-5, the complete variable domain reads DVKVTQSSRYLVKRTGEKVFLECVQDMDHENMFWYRQDPGLGLRLIYFSYDVKMKEKGDIPEGYSVSREKKERFSLILESASTNQTSMYLCASSSPGLTQETQYFGPGTRLLVL.

This clone was counted only a few times. The rearrangement links TRBV5-5 to TRBJ2-7; 11 bases map to TRBD2. Looked up from germline, CDR1 is SGHKS and CDR2 is YYEKEE (reference sequence). The ends lost 1 base at V and 4 bases at J; junction bases unmatched: 1. The CDR3 covers 14 residues. CDR3 bases: TGTGCCAGCAGCTTGAGGACTAGCGGGTACGAGCAGTACTTC. Its translation is CASSLRTSGYEQYF. Combining the CDR3 with reference TRBV5-5 and TRBJ2-7 gives the whole variable domain DAGVTQSPTHLIKTRGQQVTLRCSPISGHKSVSWYQQVLGQGPQFIFQYYEKEERGRGNFPDRFSARQFPNYSSELNVNALLLGDSALYLCASSLRTSGYEQYFGPGTRLTVT.

The chain links TRBV5-4 to TRBJ2-3, with D uncertain. Trimming removed 2 bases at V and 1 base at J, with 11 bases between. This CDR3 has 15 amino acids. Germline-derived CDR1 and CDR2 are SGHNT and YYREEE (reference sequence). DNA for the CDR3: TGTGCCAGCAGCTTCCCTAGATCGGGCACAGATACGCAGTATTTT. It yields the protein CASSFPRSGTDTQYF.

The J gene is TRBJ1-2, the V gene TRBV28; D is possibly TRBD1 (6 bases). Trimming took 5 bases from V and 1 from J, leaving 11 bases between them. The CDR3 is 14 amino acids. Germline V gene data show CDR1 as MDHEN and CDR2 as SYDVKM. Written as DNA, the CDR3 is TGTGCCAGCAGTCTCCGGACAGTTAACTATGGCTACACCTTC. The encoded protein is CASSLRTVNYGYTF.

This chain connects TRBV9 to TRBJ2-4, with 7 bases fitting TRBD1. J lost 7 bases, V lost 4 bases, and 8 bases had no gene match. Germline V lookup: CDR1 SGDLS, CDR2 YYNGEE. This CDR3 is 14 amino acids long. This chain's CDR3 is CASSRGGLVNIQYF. DNA of the CDR3: TGTGCCAGCAGCCGAGGGGGCCTCGTGAACATTCAGTACTTC.

This clone was counted between two and nine times. The chain has TRBV5-4 and TRBJ1-6, with TRBD1 matching over 9 bases. The CDR3 totals 14 residues. Germline V CDR1 and CDR2: SGHNT, YYREEE (reference sequence). V was clipped by 3 bases and J by 10 bases; unmatched bases: 5. CDR3 sequence reads: CASSSGTGHSPLHF. The CDR3 DNA follows: TGTGCCAGCAGCTCCGGGACAGGGCACTCACCCCTCCACTTT.

V and J are TRBV6-6 and TRBJ2-7; D uncertain. Trimming cost V 6 bases and J 1 base, with 13 bases left between them. This CDR3 has 14 residues. Looked up from germline, CDR1 is MNHNY and CDR2 is SVGAGI (reference sequence). CDR3 sequence reads: CASRTTAGSYEQYF. The DNA for the CDR3 is TGTGCCAGCAGAACAACAGCCGGATCCTACGAGCAGTACTTC.

The rearrangement uses TRBV5-4 and TRBJ2-7, with D hard to call. The V and J ends lost 0 bases and 3 bases respectively, with 7 bases between them. Per germline, CDR1 SGHNT and CDR2 YYREEE (reference sequence). The CDR3 spans 13 residues. CDR3 DNA sequence: TGTGCCAGCAGCTTGGGCCCAGACTACGAGCAGTACTTC. As protein: CASSLGPDYEQYF.

The chain carries TRBV2 and TRBJ1-1, with 8 bases aligning to TRBD1. With 4 bases clipped from V and 1 base from J, the junction kept 5 bases outside the gene matches. This CDR3 is built from 15 residues. CDR1 is SNHLY and CDR2 is FYNNEI in the germline V gene. The CDR3 DNA sequence: TGTGCCAGCAGTGCATTTGGACAGGGGAACACTGAAGCTTTCTTT. Amino acids: CASSAFGQGNTEAFF.

The rearrangement joins TRBV27 to TRBJ2-1; 8 nucleotides line up with TRBD1. Unmatched junction bases numbered 7, after V lost 7 bases and J lost 8 bases. This CDR3 region has 13 residues. Germline V gene data show CDR1 as MNHEY and CDR2 as SMNVEV (reference sequence). CDR3 nucleotides: TGTGCCAGCACCTTGACAGGGGTGGATGAGCAGTTCTTC. Translating gives CASTLTGVDEQFF.

This clone has only one observation. This rearrangement joins TRBV19 to TRBJ2-1; D possibly corresponds to TRBD1 (6 bases). Trimming stripped 9 bases from V and 0 bases from J, with 9 bases between. The CDR3 consists of 13 residues. Per the germline V gene, CDR1 is LNHDA and CDR2 is SQIVND (reference sequence). CDR3 sequence reads: CASGQSSYNEQFF. CDR3 DNA sequence: TGTGCCAGCGGACAGTCCTCCTACAATGAGCAGTTCTTC. Supplemented by reference TRBV19 and TRBJ2-1, the full variable domain reads DGGITQSPKYLFRKEGQNVTLSCEQNLNHDAMYWYRQDPGQGLRLIYYSQIVNDFQKGDIAEGYSVSREKKESFPLTVTSAQKNPTAFYLCASGQSSYNEQFFGPGTRLTVL.

J is TRBJ1-4 and V is TRBV6-5, with 12 nucleotides matching TRBD1. The germline V gene encodes CDR1 MNHEY and CDR2 SVGAGI. V dropped 4 bases and J dropped 8; count of bases not matched to a gene: 5. CDR3 length: 15 residues. CDR3 nucleotides: TGTGCCAGCAGTTTATCCGGGACAGGGGGCGAAAAACTGTTTTTT. This encodes CASSLSGTGGEKLFF.

The chain carries TRBV5-5 and TRBJ1-6; 9 bases agree with TRBD1. Germline CDR1 is SGHKS and CDR2 is YYEKEE (reference sequence). The CDR3 contains 15 residues. The V segment lost 2 bases and the J segment 9 bases; nucleotides outside the gene matches: 6. For the CDR3, the DNA is TGTGCCAGCAGCTTAAAGGGACAGGGAGGTTCACCCCTCCACTTT. Translation gives CASSLKGQGGSPLHF.

This chain connects TRBV21-1 to TRBJ1-5; the D call in the table, TRBD1, was not verified against the DNA. TRBV21-1 is labeled a pseudogene. The length of the CDR3 is 15 residues. CDR3 residues: CASSKKGQGNQPQHF. DNA for the CDR3: TGTGCCAGCAGCAAGAAGGGACAGGGCAATCAGCCCCAGCATTTT.